This entry describes one T cell receptor beta chain. The sample comes from a study of human T cells and chemical hapten exposure. As for time point: patch test 3, about 24 weeks after DPC sensitization. Treatment specified: therapeutic diphenylcyclopropenone sensitization with weekly scalp DPC. The CDR3 length is 15 residues. Germline V CDR1 and CDR2: SQVTM, ANQGSEA. V lost 4 bases, J lost 7 bases, and 21 bases lay in between. One entry per CDR3 protein, called by TCRdb with MiXCR from the RACE reads. The sample contains more than 85,000 distinct CDR3 sequences, under 40% of which appear only once. This chain connects TRBV29-1 to TRBJ2-3, with D tentatively TRBD1 or TRBD2 (6 bases each). Sequencing was performed on whole blood, taken in connection with sensitization to the hapten diphenylcyclopropenone (DPC). The TCR comes from a man aged 35-49 years with alopecia areata. Some clones in this sample may be carry-over from other donors' samples. In DNA, the CDR3 is TGCAGCGTTGTTTGGCGCAAGCGGAGGGGGAATACGCAGTATTTT. The encoded protein is CSVVWRKRRGNTQYF.